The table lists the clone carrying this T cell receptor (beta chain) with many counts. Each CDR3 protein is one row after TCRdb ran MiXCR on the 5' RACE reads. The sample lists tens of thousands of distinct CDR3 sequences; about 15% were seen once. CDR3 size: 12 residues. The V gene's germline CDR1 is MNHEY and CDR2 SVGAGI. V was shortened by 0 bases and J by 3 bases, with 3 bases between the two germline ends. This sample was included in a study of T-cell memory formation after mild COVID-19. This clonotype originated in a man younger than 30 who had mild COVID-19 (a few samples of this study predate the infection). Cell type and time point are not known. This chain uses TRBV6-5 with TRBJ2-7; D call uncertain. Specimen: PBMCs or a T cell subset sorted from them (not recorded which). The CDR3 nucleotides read TGTGCCAGCAGTTACTCCAGCTACGAGCAGTACTTC. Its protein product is CASSYSSYEQYF.